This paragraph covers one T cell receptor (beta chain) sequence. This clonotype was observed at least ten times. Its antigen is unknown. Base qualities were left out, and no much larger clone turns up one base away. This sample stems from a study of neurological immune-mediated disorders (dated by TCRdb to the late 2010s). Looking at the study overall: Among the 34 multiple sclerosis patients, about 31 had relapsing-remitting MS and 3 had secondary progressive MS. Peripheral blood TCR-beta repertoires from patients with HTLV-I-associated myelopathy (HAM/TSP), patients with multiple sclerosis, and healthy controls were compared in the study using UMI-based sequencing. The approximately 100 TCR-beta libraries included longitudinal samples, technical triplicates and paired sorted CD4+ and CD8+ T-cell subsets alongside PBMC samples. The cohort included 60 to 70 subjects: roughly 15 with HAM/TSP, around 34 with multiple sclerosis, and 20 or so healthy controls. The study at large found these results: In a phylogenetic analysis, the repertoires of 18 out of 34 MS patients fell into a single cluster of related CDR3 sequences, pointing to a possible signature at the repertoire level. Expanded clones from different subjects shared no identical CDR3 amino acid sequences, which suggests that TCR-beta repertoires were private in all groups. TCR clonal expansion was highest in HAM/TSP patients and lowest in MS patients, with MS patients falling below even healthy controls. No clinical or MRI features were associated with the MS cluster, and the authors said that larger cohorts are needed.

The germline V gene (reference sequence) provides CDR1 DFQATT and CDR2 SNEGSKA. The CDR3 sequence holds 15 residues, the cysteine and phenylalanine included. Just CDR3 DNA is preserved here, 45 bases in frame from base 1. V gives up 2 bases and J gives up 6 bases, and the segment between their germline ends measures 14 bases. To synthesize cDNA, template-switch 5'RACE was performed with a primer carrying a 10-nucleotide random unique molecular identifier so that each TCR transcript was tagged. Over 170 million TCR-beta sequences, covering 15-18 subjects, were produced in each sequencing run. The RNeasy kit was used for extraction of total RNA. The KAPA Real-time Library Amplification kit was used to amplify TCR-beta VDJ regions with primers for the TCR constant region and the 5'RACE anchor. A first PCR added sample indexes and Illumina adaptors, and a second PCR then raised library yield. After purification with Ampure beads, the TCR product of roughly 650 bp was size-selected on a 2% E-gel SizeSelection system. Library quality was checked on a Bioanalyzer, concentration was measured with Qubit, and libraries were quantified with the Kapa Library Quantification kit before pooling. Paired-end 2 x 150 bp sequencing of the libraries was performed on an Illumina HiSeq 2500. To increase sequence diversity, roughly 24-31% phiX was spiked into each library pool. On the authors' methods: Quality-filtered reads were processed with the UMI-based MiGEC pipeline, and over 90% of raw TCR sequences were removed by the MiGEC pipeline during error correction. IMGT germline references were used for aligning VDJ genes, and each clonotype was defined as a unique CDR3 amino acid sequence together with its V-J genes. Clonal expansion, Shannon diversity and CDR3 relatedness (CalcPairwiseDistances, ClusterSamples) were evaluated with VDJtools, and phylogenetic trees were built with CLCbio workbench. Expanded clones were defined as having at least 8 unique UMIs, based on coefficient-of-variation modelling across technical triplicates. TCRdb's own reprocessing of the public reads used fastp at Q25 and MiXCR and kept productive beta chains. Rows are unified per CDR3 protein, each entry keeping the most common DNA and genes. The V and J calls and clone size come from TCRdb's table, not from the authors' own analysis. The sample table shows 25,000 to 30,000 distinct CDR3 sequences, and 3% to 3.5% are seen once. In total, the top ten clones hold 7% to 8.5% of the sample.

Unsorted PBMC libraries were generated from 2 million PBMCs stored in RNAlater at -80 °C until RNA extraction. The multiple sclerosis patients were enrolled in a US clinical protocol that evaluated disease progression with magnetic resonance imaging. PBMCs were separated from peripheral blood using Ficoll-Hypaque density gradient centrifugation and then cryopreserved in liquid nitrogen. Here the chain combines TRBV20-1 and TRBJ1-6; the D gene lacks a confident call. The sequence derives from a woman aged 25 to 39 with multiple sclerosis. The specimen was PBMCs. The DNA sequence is TGCAGTGCTAGATCGGGTCCCGTGATTAATTCACCCCTCCACTTT. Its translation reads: CSARSGPVINSPLHF.